This entry is about one TCR beta chain. Its antigen remains unidentified. No clone much larger than this one lies a single base away; base qualities are absent. For CDR1 and CDR2, the germline V gene (reference sequence) lists GTSNPN and SVGIG. The CDR3 has 13 amino acids, counting the end cysteine and phenylalanine. Only the CDR3 part of the read is kept: 39 bases, read in frame from the first base. V sheds 7 bases and J sheds 5 bases, leaving 16 bases between their ends. The data were taken from a study of STAT3 mutations in large granular lymphocyte leukemia (dated by TCRdb to between 2018 and 2020). About the investigation overall: In roughly half of the longitudinally sequenced T-LGLL patients, canonical activating STAT3 mutations were detected. Over half of the T-LGLL patients were given one or more immunosuppressive therapy regimens, and 30% to 45% of the treated patients had a hematologic response. Patients with T-cell large granular lymphocyte leukemia underwent serial deep sequencing of TCRbeta CDR3 and STAT3 to reconstruct clonal hierarchy and dynamics. From an initial cohort of 207 LGL patients, approximately 17 representative T-LGLL cases were picked for longitudinal TCRbeta and STAT3 sequencing. As controls within the study, a couple of patients with natural killer LGL leukemia were also sequenced longitudinally. Patients were sequenced at around 4 time points on average, with the number of samplings per patient ranging from 2 to 8.

TCRbeta libraries were sequenced on an Illumina MiSeq, and an average of about 41,000 productive templates per sample was obtained. Using multiplex PCR amplification, the immunoSEQ assay generated the TCRbeta CDR3 libraries. As for the original processing: Repertoire diversity was calculated as previously defined, and values close to 0 indicated extremely monoclonal samples. TCRdb holds this immuneACCESS table with in-frame rearrangements only. Some clones are missing; in checked studies, unresolved V genes explain under half, and the rest has no known cause. That table is the source of V, J and clone size, and D and trimming were worked out from the DNA. This sample has approximately 4,400 clones in its table, and 60% to 80% of those were observed once. The ten largest clonotypes hold around 38% of the sample. DNA was extracted from blood mononuclear cells, and the same DNA was used for both TCR and STAT3 sequencing.

General findings and caveats noted by the study authors: Since codominant clonotypes persisted in some patients, a small but highly pathogenic clone may have gone undetected. Linking therapy response to changes in TCR clonal burden was complicated by variable intervals between samplings and by differing treatment regimens. All T-LGLL patients had at least one immunodominant TCRbeta clonotype, and roughly half had multiple immunodominant subclonotypes. Several patients had a dominant TCR clone burden greater than the STAT3 mutant burden, which suggests that the STAT3 mutation arose secondarily within a clone that had already expanded. Because no samples were available when a clone first appeared, clonal expansion was inferred from samplings taken at other points. In about 30% of the 18 patients, TCR clonotype switching occurred after therapy, and every newly emerging clone was STAT3 wild type.

Material for sequencing was PBMCs. The TCR sequence derives from a human donor with T large granular lymphocyte leukemia. Some clones in this sample may be carry-over from other donors' samples. Recombination connected TRBV30 to TRBJ2-3; TRBD2 is possibly the D segment (6 matching bases). The CDR3 region reads CASTIAGGDTQYF. Read as DNA, the sequence is TGTGCCTCCACTATCGCCGGGGGAGATACGCAGTATTTT. Joined to the reference TRBV30 and TRBJ2-3 proteins, this CDR3 gives the full variable domain: SQTIHQWPATLVQPVGSPLSLECTVEGTSNPNLYWYRQAAGRGLQLLFYSVGIGQISSEVPQNLSASRPQDRQFILSSKKLLLSDSGFYLCASTIAGGDTQYFGPGTRLTVL.